This TCR beta chain emerged from a study of cytomegalovirus exposure and HLA in healthy donors. General study findings and limits: It was assumed in the presence/absence analyses that sequencing depth was roughly uniform across donors.

Comment on this clone: Its target is unknown.

Amplification used 60 Vbeta primers and 13 Jbeta primers. Clones were read by immunoSEQ multiplex PCR, and TCRdb kept only the in-frame ones, dropping some. This table holds about 150,000 clones, roughly 74% found once. V dropped 7 bases and J dropped 2 bases, with 15 bases sitting between them. Germline CDR1 and CDR2: SGHKS and YYEKEE (reference sequence). There are 14 residues in the CDR3. V usage is TRBV5-5 and J usage is TRBJ1-1, with a possible D match to TRBD1 (5 bases). Input material: PBMCs. This clonotype was obtained from a man aged 18 to 29 in good health and CMV-seronegative. This chain's CDR3 is CASSPTVVNTEAFF. The CDR3 nucleotides are TGTGCCAGCTCGCCGACAGTCGTAAACACTGAAGCTTTCTTT.